The sequence of this T cell receptor (beta chain) was determined in a study of T cell responses to AZD1222 COVID-19 vaccine. The method was immunoSEQ multiplex PCR; TCRdb's version includes in-frame clones alone and lacks a portion of them. This sample has some 180,000 clones, with around 90% found just once. Study-wide results and limits: With two AZD1222 doses given, Spike-specific TCR breadth and depth both rose. Vaccine-associated CD4 TCRs ranged over spike, dominating at 160-218 and 743-854. Repertoire sampling happened only post peak T cell response. Baseline serostatus was positive in only a handful of AZD1222 recipients.

Concerning this clone: The target antigen is unknown.

The TCR comes from an adult in good health. Sequences were derived from peripheral blood, sampled on day 0 of AZD1222 vaccination.

The CDR3 region has the DNA TGTGCCAGCAGTTTGGAGTTTGGTGAAAAACTGTTTTTT. This gives the protein CASSLEFGEKLFF. The chain has TRBV25-1 and TRBJ1-4; no reliable D call. The CDR3 contains 13 residues. The ends were cut back, 5 bases at V and 7 bases at J, with 11 bases in the middle. Germline lookup yields CDR1 MGHDK and CDR2 SYGVNS.